Listed here are 32 T cell receptor beta chains from one sample, sequenced in a study of regulatory T cells in long-lasting Graves disease. According to the study, TCR beta libraries were built with iRepertoire HTBI primers and CDR3-region Arm-PCR. One entry per CDR3 protein results from TCRdb running MiXCR on the multiplex PCR reads. The sample comprises more than 450,000 distinct CDR3 sequences, roughly 16% of which are singletons, and 9% to 15% rests with the top ten. The time point: newly diagnosed GD, antithyroid drugs for less than 3 months. The TCR library was made from RNA that had been extracted from PBMCs in TRIzol. Separately, the same data were catalogued under a study of T cells in Graves' hyperthyroidism and ophthalmopathy.

Source: peripheral blood mononuclear cells (PBMCs), taken at new diagnosis, from a patient treated with antithyroid drugs. Source of these receptors: a man in his forties or fifties with Graves disease.

The chain joins TRBV27 to TRBJ2-1; the match to TRBD2 covers 8 bases. CDR3 length equals 14 residues. After removal of 2 bases from V and 9 bases from J, the junction contained 6 bases not matched to a gene. Germline assignment: CDR1 MNHEY and CDR2 SMNVEV (reference sequence). CDR3 protein: CASSLVGGASEQFF. In nucleotides, the CDR3 is TGTGCCAGCAGTTTAGTCGGGGGGGCGAGTGAGCAGTTCTTC.

This clonotype was seen many times. The chain has TRBV15 and TRBJ1-2; D not resolved. CDR1 and CDR2 (germline): LNHNV, YYDKDF (reference sequence). Trimming removed 3 bases at V and 1 base at J, with 6 bases between. The length of the CDR3 is 13 residues. CDR3 region: CATSRTLNYGYTF. CDR3 bases: TGTGCCACCAGCAGGACACTTAACTATGGCTACACCTTC.

A note on this clonotype: It may be a read error: a sequence one base away is much more abundant. The chain carries TRBV7-2 and TRBJ1-3, with D perhaps TRBD1 (6 bases). Germline V gives CDR1 SGHTA, CDR2 FQGNSA. CDR3 length equals 15 residues. V dropped 1 base and J dropped 4 bases, with 11 bases sitting between them. In nucleotides, the CDR3 is TGTGCCAGCAGCTTAGGTGGGGGCGCGGGAAACACCATATATTTT. Its translation is CASSLGGGAGNTIYF.

This clonotype was recorded many times. V gene TRBV28 combines with J gene TRBJ2-7; TRBD2 is a possible D gene (6 bases). CDR3 length: 14 residues. Trimming removed 6 bases from V and 2 bases from J, with 14 bases in between. Germline V gene sequence: CDR1 MDHEN, CDR2 SYDVKM. CDR3 sequence (DNA): TGTGCCAGCAGAGGCGGGACGGGAGCCTACGAGCAGTACTTC. Translation gives CASRGGTGAYEQYF.

The chain joins TRBV19 to TRBJ2-1; D not certain. Germline V CDR1 and CDR2: LNHDA, SQIVND (reference sequence). Trimming shortened V by 2 bases and J by 11 bases, and 10 bases separated the two germline ends. The CDR3 has 12 amino acids. Here the CDR3 reads CASSISVHQQFF. Here the CDR3 DNA reads TGTGCCAGTAGTATAAGCGTCCACCAGCAGTTCTTC. Together with reference TRBV19 and TRBJ2-1, the CDR3 gives the full variable domain: DGGITQSPKYLFRKEGQNVTLSCEQNLNHDAMYWYRQDPGQGLRLIYYSQIVNDFQKGDIAEGYSVSREKKESFPLTVTSAQKNPTAFYLCASSISVHQQFFGPGTRLTVL.

This clonotype appeared many times. V gene TRBV5-1 combines with J gene TRBJ1-1; D is unresolved. The CDR3 totals 15 residues. V dropped 4 bases and J dropped 5 bases, with 18 bases sitting between them. Germline lookup yields CDR1 SGHRS and CDR2 YFSETQ. The CDR3 sequence: CASSLDPGRVTEAFF. In nucleotides, the CDR3 is TGCGCCAGCAGCCTGGATCCGGGTCGTGTTACTGAAGCTTTCTTT.

The rearrangement links TRBV4-1 to TRBJ2-6; tentative D call: TRBD1 (5 bases). Germline CDR1 reads MGHRA; CDR2 reads YSYEKL. The CDR3 runs 16 residues. Trimming removed 5 bases from V and 0 bases from J, with 11 bases in between. CDR3 coding DNA: TGCGCCAGCAGCACAGGCGCTAACTCTGGGGCCAACGTCCTGACTTTC. This sequence encodes CASSTGANSGANVLTF.

With respect to this clonotype: A read error is possible here, since a much larger clone lies one base away. The chain carries TRBV28 and TRBJ2-3; D assignment may be TRBD1 or TRBD2 (5 bases each). The CDR3 consists of 17 residues. Trimming stripped 7 bases from V and 3 bases from J, with 23 bases between. Germline V CDR1 and CDR2: MDHEN, SYDVKM. CDR3 protein: CASNQGPGGVGTDTQYF. CDR3 in DNA: TGTGCCAGCAACCAAGGGCCTGGGGGAGTTGGTACAGATACGCAGTATTTT.

In the case of this clonotype: Since a much larger clone is just one base distant, this may be a read error. The CDR3 sequence is CASSSLGTSGRTGELFF. The DNA of the CDR3 is TGTGCCAGCAGTTCCCTCGGGACTAGCGGGAGGACCGGGGAGCTGTTTTTT. The chain is built from TRBV6-2 or TRBV6-3 and TRBJ2-2, with 15 bases that match TRBD2. This CDR3 region has 17 residues. CDR1 MNHEY and CDR2 SVGEGT come from the germline V gene. The junction had 5 bases not matched to a gene; V was cut back by 4 bases and J by 5 bases.

The chain carries TRBV7-6 and TRBJ1-5, with D unclear. Germline assignment: CDR1 SGHVS and CDR2 FNYEAQ. CDR3 length equals 13 residues. The V gene lost 5 bases and the J gene lost 6 bases, with 11 bases spanning the gap. CDR3 nucleotides: TGTGCCAGCAGCATAGACGGCCTTCAGCCCCAGCATTTT. Its protein product is CASSIDGLQPQHF. Based on the CDR3 plus reference TRBV7-6 and TRBJ1-5, the full variable domain is GAGVSQSPRYKVTKRGQDVALRCDPISGHVSLYWYRQALGQGPEFLTYFNYEAQQDKSGLPNDRFSAERPEGSISTLTIQRTEQRDSAMYRCASSIDGLQPQHFGDGTRLSIL.

The chain couples TRBV9 to TRBJ2-6; unclear D gene. This CDR3 region has 20 residues. Trimming took off 3 bases at V and 4 bases at J, with 26 bases between the two ends. Germline lookup yields CDR1 SGDLS and CDR2 YYNGEE. The chain's CDR3 is CASSASEYPKAETGANVLTF. In DNA, the CDR3 is TGTGCCAGCAGCGCCTCCGAGTACCCAAAGGCAGAGACCGGGGCCAACGTCCTGACTTTC.

In its sample, this clonotype was seen many times. This chain joins TRBV6-2 or TRBV6-3 and TRBJ2-1, with TRBD2 identical over 8 bases. The J segment lost 9 bases and the V segment lost 0 bases, leaving 7 bases of the junction unmatched. From germline, CDR1 is MNHEY and CDR2 SVGEGT. This CDR3 region has 15 residues. The CDR3 protein is CASSYSISGTGEQFF. CDR3 DNA sequence: TGTGCCAGCAGTTACTCGATTAGCGGGACCGGTGAGCAGTTCTTC.

As concerns this clonotype: A much bigger clone sits one base away, suggesting this may be a read error. The chain combines TRBV27 with TRBJ2-7, with 12 bases aligning to TRBD2. Trimming removed 6 bases from V and 0 bases from J; junction bases left unmatched: 3. Germline V gene data show CDR1 as MNHEY and CDR2 as SMNVEV (reference sequence). The CDR3 runs to 15 residues. In DNA, the CDR3 is TGTGCCAGCAGCCCGACTAGCGGGAGCTCCTACGAGCAGTACTTC. Translating gives CASSPTSGSSYEQYF.

The chain combines TRBV5-6 with TRBJ2-6; no clear D. Germline lookup yields CDR1 SGHDT and CDR2 YYEEEE. The germline V and J ends were trimmed by 1 base and 4 bases, with 9 bases remaining between them. The CDR3 is made up of 15 amino acids. CDR3 nucleotide sequence: TGTGCCAGCAGCTTGAGGTTGAGGGGGGCCAACGTCCTGACTTTC. This sequence encodes CASSLRLRGANVLTF.

This chain joins TRBV19 and TRBJ1-2; 12 positions match TRBD1. The CDR3 totals 16 residues. V shed 9 bases and J 3 bases; nucleotides not matched to a gene: 11. CDR1 is LNHDA, CDR2 SQIVND, per germline (reference sequence). The CDR3 here is CASQKGQGARDYGYTF. CDR3 DNA sequence: TGTGCCAGCCAGAAGGGACAGGGGGCTCGGGACTATGGCTACACCTTC.

This clonotype was picked up many times. The genes are TRBV6-5 and TRBJ1-2, with 8 bases that match TRBD1. The CDR3 length is 15 residues. V gave up 2 bases and J gave up 6 bases; unmatched junction bases: 8. The germline V gene has CDR1 MNHEY and CDR2 SVGAGI. CDR3 DNA: TGTGCCAGCAGTTACCACCGGACAGGGACGGATGGCTACACCTTC. Residues: CASSYHRTGTDGYTF.

This clonotype was detected ten times or more. This chain connects TRBV5-6 to TRBJ2-7; 7 bases match TRBD2. This CDR3 region has 14 residues. Trimming took 5 bases from V and 5 from J; bases not matched to a gene: 10. Germline CDR1 reads SGHDT; CDR2 reads YYEEEE. CDR3: CASRVWGGAHEQYF. DNA of the CDR3: TGTGCCAGCAGGGTCTGGGGGGGAGCCCACGAGCAGTACTTC.

This clonotype was picked up many times. V is TRBV12-3 or TRBV12-4 and J is TRBJ2-1; 9 nucleotides agree with TRBD1. The CDR3 totals 16 residues. The J segment lost 8 bases and the V segment lost 5 bases, leaving 13 bases of the junction unmatched. The CDR3 sequence is CASSPDGTGTGDEQFF. CDR3 sequence (DNA): TGTGCCAGCAGTCCGGATGGGACAGGGACGGGCGATGAGCAGTTCTTC.

The chain carries TRBV29-1 and TRBJ2-1; 9 bases line up with TRBD2. Germline V gene sequence: CDR1 SQVTM, CDR2 ANQGSEA. The trim removed 8 bases at V and 3 bases at J, leaving 5 bases unmatched. The CDR3 is made up of 13 amino acids. The CDR3 nucleotides are TGCAGCTCCGTAGCGGGGGACTACAATGAGCAGTTCTTC. Protein: CSSVAGDYNEQFF.

The chain uses TRBV5-1 and TRBJ2-2; TRBD2 matches at 10 bases. Germline CDR1 reads SGHRS; CDR2 reads YFSETQ. This CDR3 has 14 residues. V trimming: 9 bases; J trimming: 5 bases; junction bases outside the gene matches: 7. CDR3 sequence (DNA): TGCGCCACCAAACCTAGCGGGAGTACCGGGGAGCTGTTTTTT. It specifies CATKPSGSTGELFF.

The chain recombines TRBV4-1 with TRBJ2-3; the D gene is possibly TRBD2 (5 bases). V was trimmed by 4 bases and J by 4 bases, leaving 12 bases between them. The CDR3 consists of 14 residues. CDR1 and CDR2 (germline): MGHRA, YSYEKL. CDR3 nucleotides: TGCGCCAGCAGCCCGTCGCGGAGGTCAGATACGCAGTATTTT. This encodes CASSPSRRSDTQYF.

The chain links TRBV5-1 to TRBJ2-3; 11 nucleotides align to TRBD2. CDR1 is SGHRS, CDR2 YFSETQ, per germline. The CDR3 runs 16 residues. With 1 base clipped from V and 3 bases from J, the junction kept 4 bases outside the gene matches. The CDR3 sequence: CASSLQTSGSTDTQYF. The CDR3 DNA is TGCGCCAGCAGCTTGCAAACTAGCGGGAGTACAGATACGCAGTATTTT.

This clonotype was recorded at least ten times. This chain connects TRBV5-1 to TRBJ2-1; 13 bases line up with TRBD2. This CDR3 is 15 amino acids long. V lost 4 bases and J lost 9; bases outside the gene matches: 7. Looked up from germline, CDR1 is SGHRS and CDR2 is YFSETQ. The CDR3, as DNA: TGCGCCAGCAGCACAACTAGCGGGAGGGCCAGTGAGCAGTTCTTC. Translating it yields CASSTTSGRASEQFF.

This clonotype was observed at least ten times. Mismatch with germline at one junction end may stem from a read error. This rearrangement joins TRBV7-2 to TRBJ2-5, with TRBD1 identical over 8 bases. The CDR3 length is 14 residues. Germline loops: CDR1 SGHTA, CDR2 FQGNSA. CDR3 amino acids: CASSSGQGQGTQYF. CDR3 nucleotides: TGTGCCAGCAGTTCCGGACAGGGCCAAGGGACCCAGTACTTC.

This clonotype has a handful of counts. The CDR3 DNA follows: TGTGCCAGCAGTTACTCCGCAGGGGGCGATACGCAGTATTTT. It encodes CASSYSAGGDTQYF. The rearrangement joins TRBV6-5 to TRBJ2-3, with 8 bases lining up with TRBD1. The V and J ends lost 0 bases and 6 bases, in that order; junction bases with no gene match: 2. The CDR3 has 14 amino acids. CDR1 and CDR2 from the germline V gene are MNHEY and SVGAGI.

The chain has TRBV14 and TRBJ2-1; TRBD2 aligns across 10 bases. Trimming cost V 4 bases and J 3 bases; bases outside gene matches: 18. The CDR3 loop spans 20 amino acids. Per germline, CDR1 SGHDN and CDR2 FVKESK. In DNA, the CDR3 is TGTGCCAGCAGCCGCGACGGCGAACTAGCGGGGCGTATTGACTACAATGAGCAGTTCTTC. Its protein product is CASSRDGELAGRIDYNEQFF. Drawing the rest from reference TRBV14 and TRBJ2-1, the complete variable domain is EAGVTQFPSHSVIEKGQTVTLRCDPISGHDNLYWYRRVMGKEIKFLLHFVKESKQDESGMPNNRFLAERTGGTYSTLKVQPAELEDSGVYFCASSRDGELAGRIDYNEQFFGPGTRLTVL.

This clonotype was picked up many times. This rearrangement joins TRBV3-1 to TRBJ1-1; no clear D. The CDR3 is made up of 15 amino acids. The germline V gene encodes CDR1 LGHDT and CDR2 YNNKEL (reference sequence). Trimming removed 0 bases from V and 0 bases from J, with 8 bases in between. The CDR3 region has the DNA TGTGCCAGCAGCCAAGATCTCAGTATGAACACTGAAGCTTTCTTT. Its translation is CASSQDLSMNTEAFF.

This clonotype has only a few counts. The chain uses TRBV29-1 and TRBJ2-1; 8 bases map to TRBD2. Trimming took 7 bases from V and 10 from J; bases not matched to a gene: 6. The CDR3 totals 11 residues. CDR1 is SQVTM, CDR2 ANQGSEA, per germline. The CDR3 DNA is TGCAGCGCTCCCCCGGGGGGGGAGCAGTTCTTC. This translates into CSAPPGGEQFF.

This clonotype came up many times. The chain carries TRBV5-1 and TRBJ2-1, with no clear D. Trimming stripped 4 bases from V and 10 bases from J, with 9 bases between. The germline CDR1 and CDR2 sequences are SGHRS and YFSETQ. The CDR3 is 11 amino acids. The CDR3 protein is CASSAHKEQFF. CDR3 in DNA: TGCGCCAGCAGCGCACATAAAGAGCAGTTCTTC.

This clonotype has only one observation. The genes are TRBV18 and TRBJ1-1, with 8 bases matching TRBD1. The CDR3 is made up of 19 amino acids. Germline CDR1 and CDR2: KGHSH and LQKENI. Losses at the gene ends were 2 bases for V and 1 base for J; bases not matched to a gene: 15. The CDR3 here is CASSPLSLTGVGSNTEAFF. The CDR3 DNA sequence: TGTGCCAGCTCACCATTGAGTTTGACAGGGGTAGGGTCGAACACTGAAGCTTTCTTT. The entire variable domain, with the rest obtained from reference TRBV18 and TRBJ1-1, is as follows: NAGVMQNPRHLVRRRGQEARLRCSPMKGHSHVYWYRQLPEEGLKFMVYLQKENIIDESGMPKERFSAEFPKEGPSILRIQQVVRGDSAAYFCASSPLSLTGVGSNTEAFFGQGTRLTVV.

Many counts were recorded for this clonotype. The chain links TRBV27 to TRBJ2-1; 7 bases match TRBD1. V shed 5 bases and J 9 bases; nucleotides not matched to a gene: 4. CDR3 length: 12 residues. Germline V gives CDR1 MNHEY, CDR2 SMNVEV (reference sequence). CDR3 sequence: CASSQGEREQFF. CDR3 in DNA: TGTGCCAGCAGTCAGGGGGAGCGTGAGCAGTTCTTC.

The chain has TRBV20-1 and TRBJ2-3; D ambiguous. This CDR3 region has 13 residues. CDR1 is DFQATT and CDR2 is SNEGSKA in the germline V gene (reference sequence). V shed 3 bases and J shed 2 bases, with 9 bases lying between them. The CDR3 DNA is TGCAGTGCTAGTGCGGCTTCCACAGATACGCAGTATTTT. Encoded protein: CSASAASTDTQYF.